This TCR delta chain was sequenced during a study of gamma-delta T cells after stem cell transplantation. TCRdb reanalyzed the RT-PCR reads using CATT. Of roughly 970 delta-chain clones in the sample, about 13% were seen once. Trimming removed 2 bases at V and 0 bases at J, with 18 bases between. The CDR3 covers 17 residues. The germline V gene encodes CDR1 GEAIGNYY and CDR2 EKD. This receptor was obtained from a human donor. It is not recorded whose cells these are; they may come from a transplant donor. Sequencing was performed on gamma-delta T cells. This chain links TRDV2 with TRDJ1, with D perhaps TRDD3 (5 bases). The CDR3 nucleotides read TGTGCCTGTGACAAGGTTCCGGGGGGTATGTACACCGATAAACTCATCTTT. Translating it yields CACDKVPGGMYTDKLIF.